This entry lists 3 T cell receptor beta chains sequenced from one sample in a study of blood T cells in healthy people across ages. The second PCR ran about 6 to 12 cycles with a sample-barcoded 5' primer and J-beta primers. TCRdb itself ran the 5' RACE reads through MiXCR, one entry per CDR3 protein. The data contain some 640,000 distinct CDR3 sequences, 25% to 35% of them singletons. The sequenced sample was blood. The source of these receptors is a woman of 80 years or more in good health.

This clonotype came up many times. J is TRBJ2-4 and V is TRBV3-1, with D perhaps TRBD1 or TRBD2 (5 bases each). The CDR3 extends over 13 amino acids. The germline V gene encodes CDR1 LGHDT and CDR2 YNNKEL (reference sequence). Between the trimmed V and J ends, which lost 4 bases and 9 bases, there was a span of 13 bases. In DNA, the CDR3 is TGTGCCAGCAGCCCCACCGGGACGACCATTCAGTACTTC. This codes for CASSPTGTTIQYF.

This clonotype has a count of ten or more. V is TRBV2 and J is TRBJ2-1; D is possibly TRBD2 (6 bases). Germline values: CDR1 SNHLY, CDR2 FYNNEI. This CDR3 contains 13 residues. V was shortened by 7 bases and J by 11 bases, with 18 bases between the two germline ends. The chain's CDR3 is CASTSNGGKQQFF. CDR3 bases: TGTGCCAGCACCTCGAACGGAGGGAAACAGCAGTTCTTC. The full variable domain, completed using reference TRBV2 and TRBJ2-1, is EPEVTQTPSHQVTQMGQEVILRCVPISNHLYFYWYRQILGQKVEFLVSFYNNEISEKSEIFDDQFSVERPDGSNFTLKIRSTKLEDSAMYFCASTSNGGKQQFFGPGTRLTVL.

This clonotype was picked up many times. The chain joins TRBV3-1 to TRBJ2-7; unclear D gene. Trimming removed 4 bases from V and 1 base from J, with 14 bases in between. Germline-derived CDR1 and CDR2 are LGHDT and YNNKEL (reference sequence). CDR3 size: 15 residues. The CDR3 loop is CASSLGSQTSYEQYF. Here the CDR3 DNA reads TGTGCCAGCAGCCTGGGCAGTCAAACTTCCTACGAGCAGTACTTC.